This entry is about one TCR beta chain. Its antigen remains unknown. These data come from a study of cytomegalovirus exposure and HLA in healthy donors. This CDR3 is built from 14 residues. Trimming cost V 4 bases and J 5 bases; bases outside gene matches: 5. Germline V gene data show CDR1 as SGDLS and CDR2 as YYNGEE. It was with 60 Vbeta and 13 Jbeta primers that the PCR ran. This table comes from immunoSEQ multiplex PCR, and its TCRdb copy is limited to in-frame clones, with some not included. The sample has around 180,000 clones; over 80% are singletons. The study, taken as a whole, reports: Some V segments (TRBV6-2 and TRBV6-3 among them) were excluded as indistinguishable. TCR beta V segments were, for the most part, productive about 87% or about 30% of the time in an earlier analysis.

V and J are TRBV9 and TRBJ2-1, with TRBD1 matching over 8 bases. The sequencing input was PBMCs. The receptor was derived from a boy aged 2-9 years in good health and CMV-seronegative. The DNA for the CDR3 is TGTGCCAGCAGCCCTCGGACAGGGAACAATGAGCAGTTCTTC. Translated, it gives CASSPRTGNNEQFF.